This entry describes one T cell receptor beta chain. Germline lookup yields CDR1 LNHDA and CDR2 SQIVND (reference sequence). V shed 1 base and J shed 4 bases, with 7 bases lying between them. This CDR3 is built from 13 residues. Participants were aged about 18 to 100 years, lived in 20 to 30 US areas, and enrolled virtually. Participant-reported clinical history was the basis for cohort assignment. Cohort 3 donors were reported recovered after two negative PCRs, clearance, or symptom resolution. This entry comes from a study of blood T cell repertoires in COVID-19. How the authors handled the data: Reference gene primer amplification gave nucleated cell count estimates. Some clones are missing from TCRdb's copy, which holds only in-frame ones; the method was immunoSEQ multiplex PCR. That table is the source of V, J and clone size, and D and trimming were worked out from the DNA. The profile shows 200,000 to 250,000 clones, less than 90% of them singletons.

This chain uses TRBV19 with TRBJ1-1; D unresolved. This TCR was recovered from a woman aged 40 to 50 who had recovered from COVID-19. Sequencing used PBMCs or T cells enriched from blood (not recorded which). CDR3 in DNA: TGTGCCAGTAGTATAGTTAGAGGCACTGAAGCTTTCTTT. Translation gives CASSIVRGTEAFF.